Sequencing of this TCR beta chain was carried out in a study of shared clonotypes between healthy human individuals. Study background: CD4 naive and memory got three plates each, CD8 naive two, CD8 memory one. Overall study findings and caveats: Clonotypes shared by all four donors outscored non-shared clonotypes in generation probability.

Looked up from germline, CDR1 is ENHRY and CDR2 is SYGVKD. With 3 bases removed from V and 9 bases from J, the gap between germline ends came to 15 bases. The length of the CDR3 is 14 residues. The naive CD8 subset, CD45RO-negative cells positively selected for CCR7, excluded terminally differentiated effector memory CD45RA+ cells. Measured with immunoSEQ multiplex PCR; TCRdb has only the in-frame clones, and not every one. The sample lists 1.5 million to 2.5 million clones, about 94% seen once, with roughly 1% in the top ten. As to this clone: Its antigen is unidentified.

The TCR was taken from a young man in good health. The sequenced sample consisted of naive CD8+ T cells sorted from blood. The rearrangement links TRBV10-3 to TRBJ1-3; D ambiguous. In nucleotides, the CDR3 is TGTGCCATCAGTGATTATTCCTTAGAAGCCACCATATATTTT. This codes for CAISDYSLEATIYF.